The 20 T cell receptor beta chains reported below all come from one sample, sequenced in a study of CD8 T cells in ankylosing spondylitis. TCRdb redid the calling of the 5' RACE reads with MiXCR, one entry per CDR3 protein. The sample shows tens of thousands of distinct CDR3 sequences, about 5.2% of them seen only once. The sequenced sample consisted of blood, either unsorted or a sorted T cell fraction (not recorded which). These receptors originate from a male donor with ankylosing spondylitis or in good health (not recorded which).

This clonotype came up many times. V usage is TRBV10-2 and J usage is TRBJ2-3; D possibly corresponds to TRBD2 (5 bases). Looked up from germline, CDR1 is WSHSY and CDR2 is SAAADI. Trimming stripped 3 bases from V and 3 bases from J, with 10 bases between. This CDR3 has 14 amino acids. The CDR3 DNA reads as TGCGCCAGCAGTGATTCTAGCCGGACAGATACGCAGTATTTT. It encodes CASSDSSRTDTQYF.

This clonotype was detected ten times or more. V gene TRBV7-2 combines with J gene TRBJ2-3; TRBD2 aligns across 9 bases. The V gene end was trimmed by 5 bases and the J gene end by 6 bases; junction bases not matched to a gene: 9. Per the germline V gene, CDR1 is SGHTA and CDR2 is FQGNSA. The CDR3 has 15 amino acids. For the CDR3, the DNA is TGTGCCAGCAGCCGCCGACTGGCGGGGGGGGATACGCAGTATTTT. Its translation: CASSRRLAGGDTQYF.

This clonotype showed up many times. This chain links TRBV20-1 with TRBJ2-7; TRBD2 matches at 9 bases. Germline V gene sequence: CDR1 DFQATT, CDR2 SNEGSKA (reference sequence). J lost 0 bases, V lost 0 bases, and 3 bases had no gene match. The CDR3 covers 15 residues. The CDR3 DNA sequence: TGCAGTGCTAGAGAGCTAGCGGGGAACTCCTACGAGCAGTACTTC. Amino acids: CSARELAGNSYEQYF.

In this sample, this clonotype turned up many times. CDR3 loop: CSAWDQETQYF. DNA for the CDR3: TGCAGTGCTTGGGATCAAGAGACCCAGTACTTC. The chain links TRBV20-1 to TRBJ2-5; unclear D gene. This CDR3 is built from 11 residues. The V end was cut by 5 bases, the J end by 2 bases, with 6 bases between. CDR1 DFQATT and CDR2 SNEGSKA come from the germline V gene (reference sequence).

This clonotype has at least ten counts. This rearrangement joins TRBV5-1 to TRBJ2-3; TRBD1 is a possible D gene (6 bases). This CDR3 comprises 15 residues. Germline lookup yields CDR1 SGHRS and CDR2 YFSETQ. Trimming took 4 bases from V and 3 from J, leaving 15 bases between them. The CDR3 reads CASSLGTFGTDTQYF. CDR3 sequence (DNA): TGCGCCAGCAGCCTTGGGACATTTGGGACAGATACGCAGTATTTT.

This clonotype appeared many times. V is TRBV12-3 or TRBV12-4 and J is TRBJ1-4; 7 nucleotides agree with TRBD1. After removal of 4 bases from V and 4 bases from J, the junction contained 9 bases not matched to a gene. This CDR3 contains 16 residues. CDR3 region: CASSYRTGPGNEKLFF. The DNA of the CDR3 is TGTGCCAGCAGTTACAGGACAGGCCCGGGTAATGAAAAACTGTTTTTT.

Ten or more counts support this clonotype. This chain joins TRBV20-1 and TRBJ1-5; tentatively, D is TRBD1 (5 bases). The V end was cut by 5 bases, the J end by 0 bases, with 20 bases between. From germline, CDR1 is DFQATT and CDR2 SNEGSKA (reference sequence). This CDR3 is built from 17 residues. The CDR3: CSAGGEQIGNSNQPQHF. CDR3 DNA: TGCAGTGCTGGGGGGGAACAGATAGGTAATAGCAATCAGCCCCAGCATTTT.

This clonotype showed up many times. V is TRBV4-2 and J is TRBJ2-7; 9 bases are shared with TRBD2. Germline V gene sequence: CDR1 LGHNA, CDR2 YNFKEQ. This CDR3 has 17 amino acids. Trimming cost V 3 bases and J 5 bases; bases outside gene matches: 14. CDR3 protein: CASSQTFSGGGENEQYF. The CDR3 DNA is TGTGCCAGCAGCCAGACCTTTAGCGGGGGCGGAGAAAACGAGCAGTACTTC.

This clonotype was seen at least ten times. The rearrangement uses TRBV29-1 and TRBJ1-1, with 9 bases that match TRBD1. CDR1 is SQVTM, CDR2 ANQGSEA, per germline. V trimming: 6 bases; J trimming: 6 bases; junction bases outside the gene matches: 8. This CDR3 region has 13 residues. The CDR3, as DNA: TGCAGCGTCCATGGACAGGGGATCGCTGAAGCTTTCTTT. Translated: CSVHGQGIAEAFF. Filled out from reference TRBV29-1 and TRBJ1-1, the complete variable domain reads SAVISQKPSRDICQRGTSLTIQCQVDSQVTMMFWYRQQPGQSLTLIATANQGSEATYESGFVIDKFPISRPNLTFSTLTVSNMSPEDSSIYLCSVHGQGIAEAFFGQGTRLTVV.

This clonotype was recorded at least ten times. The rearrangement links TRBV29-1 to TRBJ2-7, with 8 bases lining up with TRBD2. Looked up from germline, CDR1 is SQVTM and CDR2 is ANQGSEA. The CDR3 contains 13 residues. Trimming at V came to 3 bases and at J to 2 bases, leaving 3 bases not matched to a gene. The CDR3 DNA is TGCAGCGTTGATAAGCGGGGGACCTACGAGCAGTACTTC. Its translation is CSVDKRGTYEQYF.

There are many counts of this clonotype. This chain connects TRBV4-2 to TRBJ2-1; 7 bases are a match to TRBD1. The CDR3 covers 15 residues. Germline CDR1 and CDR2: LGHNA and YNFKEQ. Trimming took 2 bases from V and 3 from J; bases not matched to a gene: 4. CDR3 nucleotides: TGTGCCAGCAGCCAAATGGGACAGTTCTACAATGAGCAGTTCTTC. It encodes CASSQMGQFYNEQFF.

This clonotype was observed a few times. This chain connects TRBV7-9 to TRBJ2-7, with D tentatively TRBD1 or TRBD2 (6 bases each). The CDR3 is 15 amino acids. The V end lost 6 bases, the J end lost 3 bases, and 18 bases lay between the germline ends. Germline values: CDR1 SEHNR, CDR2 FQNEAQ (reference sequence). CDR3 coding DNA: TGTGCCAGCAGTCTTGACGGGGGCCCCAACTACGAGCAGTACTTC. Protein product: CASSLDGGPNYEQYF. The full variable domain, completed using reference TRBV7-9 and TRBJ2-7, is DTGVSQNPRHKITKRGQNVTFRCDPISEHNRLYWYRQTLGQGPEFLTYFQNEAQLEKSRLLSDRFSAERPKGSFSTLEIQRTEQGDSAMYLCASSLDGGPNYEQYFGPGTRLTVT.

This clonotype was seen only a few times. V gene TRBV7-9 combines with J gene TRBJ2-2, with 8 bases fitting TRBD1. Germline CDR1 SEHNR, CDR2 FQNEAQ (reference sequence). Unmatched junction bases numbered 9, after V lost 4 bases and J lost 5 bases. The CDR3 sequence is 16 residues long. CDR3 coding DNA: TGTGCCAGCAGCTCCACCTTGGACAGGGCGACCGGGGAGCTGTTTTTT. Translated: CASSSTLDRATGELFF. Drawing the rest from reference TRBV7-9 and TRBJ2-2, the complete variable domain is DTGVSQNPRHKITKRGQNVTFRCDPISEHNRLYWYRQTLGQGPEFLTYFQNEAQLEKSRLLSDRFSAERPKGSFSTLEIQRTEQGDSAMYLCASSSTLDRATGELFFGEGSRLTVL.

This clonotype was recorded many times. The chain carries TRBV6-1 and TRBJ1-4; no clear D. V was trimmed by 6 bases and J by 0 bases, leaving 11 bases between them. The germline V gene has CDR1 MNHNS and CDR2 SASEGT. This CDR3 is built from 15 residues. In nucleotides, the CDR3 is TGTGCCAGCAGATTGGATAAGGCAACTAATGAAAAACTGTTTTTT. It codes for CASRLDKATNEKLFF.

This clonotype occurred many times. The chain recombines TRBV9 with TRBJ2-6, with D unresolved. Germline CDR1 is SGDLS and CDR2 is YYNGEE. The CDR3 runs 14 residues. Trimming cost V 5 bases and J 4 bases, with 10 bases left between them. The CDR3 reads CASSLSTGANVLTF. In DNA form, the CDR3 reads TGTGCCAGCAGTCTGTCGACAGGGGCCAACGTCCTGACTTTC. The entire variable domain, with the rest obtained from reference TRBV9 and TRBJ2-6, is as follows: DSGVTQTPKHLITATGQRVTLRCSPRSGDLSVYWYQQSLDQGLQFLIQYYNGEERAKGNILERFSAQQFPDLHSELNLSSLELGDSALYFCASSLSTGANVLTFGAGSRLTVL.

This clonotype was observed many times. J is TRBJ2-1 and V is TRBV7-8; D tentatively fits TRBD1 or TRBD2 (5 bases each). CDR1 is SGHVS, CDR2 FQNEAQ, per germline. The ends were cut back, 8 bases at V and 3 bases at J, with 11 bases in the middle. The CDR3 is 13 amino acids. CDR3 residues: CASRDPFYNEQFF. DNA of the CDR3: TGTGCCAGCCGGGACCCCTTCTACAATGAGCAGTTCTTC. Combining the CDR3 with reference TRBV7-8 and TRBJ2-1 gives the whole variable domain GAGVSQSPRYKVAKRGQDVALRCDPISGHVSLFWYQQALGQGPEFLTYFQNEAQLDKSGLPSDRFFAERPEGSVSTLKIQRTQQEDSAVYLCASRDPFYNEQFFGPGTRLTVL.

This clonotype appeared many times. The CDR3 region has the DNA TGTGCCAGCAGCACTACCCCCTCGCCAGGGCTAGATCAAGAGACCCAGTACTTC. Protein sequence: CASSTTPSPGLDQETQYF. V and J are TRBV13 and TRBJ2-5, with D maybe TRBD1 (5 bases). V was clipped by 5 bases and J by 2 bases, with 24 bases between them. Germline CDR1 is PRHDT and CDR2 is FYEKMQ (reference sequence). The CDR3 length is 18 residues.

This clonotype was seen ten or more times. The V call is TRBV27, the J call TRBJ2-5; TRBD1 matches 9 bases. This CDR3 is 15 amino acids long. Trimming cost V 0 bases and J 5 bases; bases outside gene matches: 4. In germline, CDR1 is MNHEY, CDR2 SMNVEV (reference sequence). The CDR3 DNA follows: TGTGCCAGCAGTTTATCGACAGGGACAGGGGAGACCCAGTACTTC. Amino acids: CASSLSTGTGETQYF.

This clonotype came up many times. This chain joins TRBV5-4 and TRBJ2-3, with 9 nucleotides matching TRBD2. Trimming cost V 4 bases and J 1 base; bases outside gene matches: 7. CDR1 is SGHNT, CDR2 YYREEE, per germline (reference sequence). There are 16 residues in the CDR3. The CDR3 protein is CASSQISGGGTDTQYF. In DNA, the CDR3 is TGTGCCAGCAGCCAAATTAGCGGGGGCGGCACAGATACGCAGTATTTT.

This clonotype was seen repeatedly, ten times or more. The V gene is TRBV4-3, the J gene TRBJ2-3, with TRBD2 matching over 10 bases. This CDR3 region has 16 residues. Trimming at V came to 4 bases and at J to 6 bases, leaving 10 bases not matched to a gene. Germline CDR1 is LGHNA and CDR2 is YSLEER. CDR3 region: CASSPNLLAGDDTQYF. In nucleotides, the CDR3 is TGCGCCAGCAGCCCCAACCTCCTAGCGGGGGACGATACGCAGTATTTT.